The rows below give T cell receptor beta chains drawn from one sample of a study of T-cell memory formation after mild COVID-19. Via MiXCR, TCRdb re-called the 5' RACE reads, giving one row per CDR3 protein. Among around 390,000 distinct CDR3 sequences listed, 16% were seen once. Sequenced material: PBMCs or a T cell subset sorted from them (not recorded which). The receptors were gathered from a man between 18 and 35 years old who had mild COVID-19 (a few samples of this study predate the infection). Cell type and time point are not known. CDR3s include the opening cysteine and the closing phenylalanine or tryptophan. Fields, in order: CDR3 length, J gene, D gene, clone size, V gene, CDR3 protein, CDR3 DNA. D genes are given only for firm matches. Some rows mark clone size as missing; the rest say once, few, many or name a class of expanded clone.

CDR3 length: 16; J gene: TRBJ2-7; D gene: TRBD1; clone size: .; V gene: TRBV5-1; CDR3 protein: CASSLAMTGPDYEQYF; CDR3 DNA: TGCGCCAGCAGCTTGGCTATGACAGGGCCCGACTACGAGCAGTACTTC
CDR3 length: 15; J gene: TRBJ2-3; D gene: TRBD2; clone size: .; V gene: TRBV20-1; CDR3 protein: CSARGTAGLTDTQYF; CDR3 DNA: TGCAGTGCTAGAGGAACAGCGGGGCTCACAGATACGCAGTATTTT
CDR3 length: 13; J gene: TRBJ2-6; D gene: TRBD1; clone size: many; V gene: TRBV2; CDR3 protein: CARQGGGANVLTF; CDR3 DNA: TGTGCCAGACAGGGGGGCGGGGCCAACGTCCTGACTTTC
CDR3 length: 16; J gene: TRBJ2-1; D gene: TRBD2; clone size: few; V gene: TRBV3-1; CDR3 protein: CASSLFLAGIYNEQFF; CDR3 DNA: TGTGCCAGCAGCCTTTTTCTAGCGGGGATCTACAATGAGCAGTTCTTC
CDR3 length: 13; J gene: TRBJ1-1; D gene: TRBD1; clone size: few; V gene: TRBV5-1; CDR3 protein: CASTSGQADEAFF; CDR3 DNA: TGCGCCAGCACTTCGGGACAGGCGGATGAAGCTTTCTTT
CDR3 length: 14; J gene: TRBJ1-4; D gene: .; clone size: .; V gene: TRBV7-9; CDR3 protein: CASSLAGGDEKLFF; CDR3 DNA: TGTGCCAGCAGCTTAGCAGGAGGGGATGAAAAACTGTTTTTT
CDR3 length: 14; J gene: TRBJ1-5; D gene: .; clone size: .; V gene: TRBV7-9; CDR3 protein: CASSFDKEGQPQHF; CDR3 DNA: TGTGCCAGCAGCTTCGATAAGGAGGGTCAGCCCCAGCATTTT
CDR3 length: 13; J gene: TRBJ2-7; D gene: TRBD2; clone size: .; V gene: TRBV7-3; CDR3 protein: CASSLTGRDEQYF; CDR3 DNA: TGTGCCAGCAGCTTAACAGGGAGGGACGAGCAGTACTTC
CDR3 length: 15; J gene: TRBJ1-2; D gene: .; clone size: .; V gene: TRBV6-5; CDR3 protein: CASKFEGILGDGYTF; CDR3 DNA: TGTGCCAGCAAATTCGAGGGGATCTTAGGAGATGGCTACACCTTC
CDR3 length: 13; J gene: TRBJ2-1; D gene: .; clone size: .; V gene: TRBV12-3/TRBV12-4; CDR3 protein: CASSPHGGSEQFF; CDR3 DNA: TGTGCCAGCAGTCCTCACGGGGGCTCTGAGCAGTTCTTC
CDR3 length: 16; J gene: TRBJ2-6; D gene: .; clone size: .; V gene: TRBV6-5; CDR3 protein: CASEPGRTPGANVLTF; CDR3 DNA: TGTGCCAGCGAGCCGGGACGGACCCCTGGGGCCAACGTCCTGACTTTC
CDR3 length: 12; J gene: TRBJ2-7; D gene: TRBD2; clone size: .; V gene: TRBV24-1; CDR3 protein: CLCREGSVEQYF; CDR3 DNA: TGTCTCTGCAGGGAGGGTTCTGTCGAGCAGTACTTC
CDR3 length: 16; J gene: TRBJ1-5; D gene: .; clone size: .; V gene: TRBV6-1; CDR3 protein: CASSESLGLPREPQHF; CDR3 DNA: TGTGCCAGCAGTGAATCACTAGGACTGCCACGTGAGCCCCAGCATTTT
CDR3 length: 13; J gene: TRBJ2-3; D gene: .; clone size: .; V gene: TRBV5-1; CDR3 protein: CASSPNEGGIVYF; CDR3 DNA: TGCGCCAGCAGCCCAAATGAGGGTGGTATCGTGTATTTT
CDR3 length: 15; J gene: TRBJ1-1; D gene: .; clone size: few; V gene: TRBV4-1; CDR3 protein: CASSRGAGMNTEAFF; CDR3 DNA: TGCGCCAGCAGCCGCGGGGCAGGGATGAACACTGAAGCTTTCTTT
CDR3 length: 13; J gene: TRBJ2-5; D gene: .; clone size: few; V gene: TRBV7-2; CDR3 protein: CASSFAGPQTQYF; CDR3 DNA: TGTGCCAGCAGCTTTGCAGGGCCGCAGACCCAGTACTTC
CDR3 length: 13; J gene: TRBJ1-1; D gene: .; clone size: .; V gene: TRBV15; CDR3 protein: CATSRDSNREAFF; CDR3 DNA: TGTGCCACCAGCAGAGATTCGAACCGAGAAGCTTTCTTT
CDR3 length: 16; J gene: TRBJ2-1; D gene: TRBD2; clone size: few; V gene: TRBV7-2; CDR3 protein: CASSPGGSGGYNEQFF; CDR3 DNA: TGTGCCAGCAGCCCGGGGGGTAGCGGGGGTTACAATGAGCAGTTCTTC
CDR3 length: 16; J gene: TRBJ1-5; D gene: .; clone size: .; V gene: TRBV18; CDR3 protein: CASSPNQGSGNQPQHF; CDR3 DNA: TGTGCCAGCTCACCCAATCAGGGGTCGGGCAATCAGCCCCAGCATTTT
CDR3 length: 13; J gene: TRBJ1-1; D gene: .; clone size: few; V gene: TRBV12-3/TRBV12-4; CDR3 protein: CASSTREDTEAFF; CDR3 DNA: TGTGCCAGCAGCACCCGAGAGGACACTGAAGCTTTCTTT
CDR3 length: 14; J gene: TRBJ2-2; D gene: TRBD1; clone size: .; V gene: TRBV7-3; CDR3 protein: CASSGQGFGGELFF; CDR3 DNA: TGTGCCAGCAGCGGACAGGGGTTCGGCGGGGAGCTGTTTTTT
CDR3 length: 12; J gene: TRBJ2-3; D gene: .; clone size: few; V gene: TRBV3-1; CDR3 protein: CASSPPSGTQYF; CDR3 DNA: TGTGCCAGCAGCCCCCCCTCGGGTACGCAGTATTTT
CDR3 length: 15; J gene: TRBJ2-7; D gene: .; clone size: few; V gene: TRBV5-1; CDR3 protein: CASSPHLDGFYEQYF; CDR3 DNA: TGCGCCAGCAGCCCACACCTCGACGGCTTCTACGAGCAGTACTTC
CDR3 length: 13; J gene: TRBJ2-1; D gene: .; clone size: .; V gene: TRBV6-5; CDR3 protein: CASQKDTYNEQFF; CDR3 DNA: TGTGCCAGCCAAAAGGACACCTACAATGAGCAGTTCTTC
CDR3 length: 15; J gene: TRBJ2-3; D gene: TRBD2; clone size: .; V gene: TRBV5-4; CDR3 protein: CASSRTSGSTDTQYF; CDR3 DNA: TGTGCCAGCAGCCGGACTAGCGGGAGCACAGATACGCAGTATTTT
CDR3 length: 12; J gene: TRBJ2-2; D gene: .; clone size: .; V gene: TRBV12-3/TRBV12-4; CDR3 protein: CAGRKGSGELFF; CDR3 DNA: TGTGCCGGCAGGAAGGGGTCCGGGGAGCTGTTTTTT
CDR3 length: 18; J gene: TRBJ2-6; D gene: .; clone size: .; V gene: TRBV4-1; CDR3 protein: CASSPTVRGISGANVLTF; CDR3 DNA: TGCGCCAGCAGCCCGACCGTTCGTGGGATCTCTGGGGCCAACGTCCTGACTTTC
CDR3 length: 15; J gene: TRBJ2-1; D gene: TRBD2; clone size: few; V gene: TRBV7-3; CDR3 protein: CASSLLAGGPDEQFF; CDR3 DNA: TGTGCCAGCAGCTTATTAGCGGGGGGGCCGGATGAGCAGTTCTTC
CDR3 length: 11; J gene: TRBJ2-7; D gene: .; clone size: few; V gene: TRBV29-1; CDR3 protein: CSAWSGYEQYF; CDR3 DNA: TGCAGCGCCTGGTCCGGCTACGAGCAGTACTTC
CDR3 length: 14; J gene: TRBJ2-5; D gene: TRBD1; clone size: .; V gene: TRBV5-1; CDR3 protein: CASSVDRGSETQYF; CDR3 DNA: TGCGCCAGCAGCGTGGACAGGGGATCGGAGACCCAGTACTTC
CDR3 length: 15; J gene: TRBJ2-3; D gene: .; clone size: few; V gene: TRBV7-9; CDR3 protein: CASRRSVRDTDTQYF; CDR3 DNA: TGTGCCAGCAGGAGGAGCGTCAGAGACACAGATACGCAGTATTTT
CDR3 length: 14; J gene: TRBJ1-5; D gene: .; clone size: once; V gene: TRBV19; CDR3 protein: CASQREVSNQPQHF; CDR3 DNA: TGTGCCAGTCAAAGGGAGGTCAGCAATCAGCCCCAGCATTTT
CDR3 length: 11; J gene: TRBJ2-7; D gene: .; clone size: few; V gene: TRBV20-1; CDR3 protein: CSAWGQGEQYF; CDR3 DNA: TGCAGTGCGTGGGGCCAGGGCGAGCAGTACTTC
CDR3 length: 16; J gene: TRBJ2-1; D gene: TRBD1; clone size: .; V gene: TRBV24-1; CDR3 protein: CATSGQGRSSYNEQFF; CDR3 DNA: TGTGCCACCAGTGGACAGGGTCGAAGCTCCTACAATGAGCAGTTCTTC
CDR3 length: 13; J gene: TRBJ2-7; D gene: .; clone size: .; V gene: TRBV2; CDR3 protein: CASSDMASSEQYF; CDR3 DNA: TGTGCCAGCAGTGATATGGCTAGCTCCGAGCAGTACTTC
CDR3 length: 14; J gene: TRBJ2-5; D gene: .; clone size: .; V gene: TRBV4-1; CDR3 protein: CASSQAGSRETQYF; CDR3 DNA: TGCGCCAGCAGCCAAGCGGGGTCGAGGGAGACCCAGTACTTC
CDR3 length: 14; J gene: TRBJ2-7; D gene: TRBD1; clone size: few; V gene: TRBV9; CDR3 protein: CASSVGTGGREQYF; CDR3 DNA: TGTGCCAGCAGCGTGGGGACAGGGGGCCGCGAGCAGTACTTC
CDR3 length: 16; J gene: TRBJ1-4; D gene: .; clone size: few; V gene: TRBV15; CDR3 protein: CATSRAPVMTNEKLFF; CDR3 DNA: TGTGCCACCAGCAGAGCCCCTGTGATGACTAATGAAAAACTGTTTTTT
CDR3 length: 15; J gene: TRBJ1-1; D gene: .; clone size: .; V gene: TRBV4-3; CDR3 protein: CASSQDSRANTEAFF; CDR3 DNA: TGCGCCAGCAGCCAAGATTCCAGGGCGAACACTGAAGCTTTCTTT
CDR3 length: 14; J gene: TRBJ1-4; D gene: TRBD1; clone size: few; V gene: TRBV5-1; CDR3 protein: CASSQLTGSEKLFF; CDR3 DNA: TGCGCCAGCAGCCAGTTGACAGGGTCTGAAAAACTGTTTTTT
CDR3 length: 17; J gene: TRBJ2-1; D gene: .; clone size: .; V gene: TRBV5-6; CDR3 protein: CASSGLGGRGSYNEQFF; CDR3 DNA: TGTGCCAGCAGCGGGTTGGGGGGTCGGGGCTCCTACAATGAGCAGTTCTTC
CDR3 length: 13; J gene: TRBJ1-2; D gene: .; clone size: .; V gene: TRBV5-6; CDR3 protein: CASSPGFNYGYTF; CDR3 DNA: TGTGCCAGCAGCCCGGGGTTTAACTATGGCTACACCTTC
CDR3 length: 14; J gene: TRBJ2-7; D gene: TRBD1; clone size: many; V gene: TRBV5-1; CDR3 protein: CASSTRDRDYEQYF; CDR3 DNA: TGCGCCAGCAGCACCCGGGACAGGGACTACGAGCAGTACTTC
CDR3 length: 11; J gene: TRBJ2-7; D gene: TRBD1; clone size: few; V gene: TRBV12-3/TRBV12-4; CDR3 protein: CASSRTGEQYF; CDR3 DNA: TGTGCCAGCTCAAGGACAGGGGAGCAGTACTTC
CDR3 length: 13; J gene: TRBJ2-5; D gene: .; clone size: .; V gene: TRBV6-5; CDR3 protein: CASSFDRLETQYF; CDR3 DNA: TGTGCCAGCAGCTTCGACAGGCTGGAGACCCAGTACTTC
CDR3 length: 16; J gene: TRBJ1-1; D gene: .; clone size: few; V gene: TRBV5-1; CDR3 protein: CASSPSRGTGNTEAFF; CDR3 DNA: TGCGCCAGCAGCCCCTCACGCGGGACGGGGAACACTGAAGCTTTCTTT
CDR3 length: 16; J gene: TRBJ2-2; D gene: .; clone size: .; V gene: TRBV21-1; CDR3 protein: CASSKHTRVHTGELFF; CDR3 DNA: TGTGCCAGCAGCAAACATACCAGGGTGCACACCGGGGAGCTGTTTTTT
CDR3 length: 14; J gene: TRBJ1-6; D gene: .; clone size: few; V gene: TRBV7-9; CDR3 protein: CASGPTDRRSPLHF; CDR3 DNA: TGTGCCAGCGGCCCGACGGACCGTCGTTCACCCCTCCACTTT
CDR3 length: 15; J gene: TRBJ2-1; D gene: TRBD1; clone size: few; V gene: TRBV19; CDR3 protein: CASSSDRVSYNEQFF; CDR3 DNA: TGTGCCAGTAGCTCGGACAGGGTATCCTACAATGAGCAGTTCTTC
CDR3 length: 14; J gene: TRBJ2-7; D gene: .; clone size: .; V gene: TRBV6-2/TRBV6-3; CDR3 protein: CASSYGAPTTKQYF; CDR3 DNA: TGTGCCAGCAGTTACGGCGCCCCAACTACGAAGCAGTACTTC
CDR3 length: 11; J gene: TRBJ1-2; D gene: .; clone size: few; V gene: TRBV4-3; CDR3 protein: CATLGQGGYTF; CDR3 DNA: TGCGCCACCCTCGGGCAGGGCGGCTACACCTTC
CDR3 length: 17; J gene: TRBJ1-6; D gene: .; clone size: few; V gene: TRBV5-1; CDR3 protein: CASSLAVAQGSPSPLHF; CDR3 DNA: TGCGCCAGCAGCTTGGCCGTCGCACAGGGATCGCCTTCACCCCTCCACTTT
CDR3 length: 15; J gene: TRBJ2-7; D gene: TRBD2; clone size: .; V gene: TRBV27; CDR3 protein: CASSSIAGGFYEQYF; CDR3 DNA: TGTGCCAGCAGTTCCATAGCGGGGGGTTTCTACGAGCAGTACTTC
CDR3 length: 14; J gene: TRBJ2-7; D gene: TRBD2; clone size: many; V gene: TRBV20-1; CDR3 protein: CSALSGGLTYEQYF; CDR3 DNA: TGCAGTGCATTGAGCGGGGGCCTGACCTACGAGCAGTACTTC
CDR3 length: 15; J gene: TRBJ1-1; D gene: .; clone size: few; V gene: TRBV2; CDR3 protein: CASSVEDLPRTEAFF; CDR3 DNA: TGTGCCAGCAGTGTGGAGGACCTTCCGAGGACTGAAGCTTTCTTT
CDR3 length: 13; J gene: TRBJ2-1; D gene: .; clone size: .; V gene: TRBV9; CDR3 protein: CASSVVGSNEQFF; CDR3 DNA: TGTGCCAGCAGCGTTGTCGGGAGCAATGAGCAGTTCTTC
CDR3 length: 15; J gene: TRBJ2-3; D gene: .; clone size: few; V gene: TRBV10-3; CDR3 protein: CAISEYQGSADTQYF; CDR3 DNA: TGTGCCATCAGTGAGTACCAGGGAAGCGCAGATACGCAGTATTTT
CDR3 length: 15; J gene: TRBJ1-2; D gene: .; clone size: many; V gene: TRBV12-3/TRBV12-4; CDR3 protein: CASSLRRAIGLGYTF; CDR3 DNA: TGTGCCAGCAGTTTACGCCGAGCAATCGGTCTTGGCTACACCTTC
CDR3 length: 14; J gene: TRBJ2-1; D gene: .; clone size: .; V gene: TRBV4-1; CDR3 protein: CASSQSGPYNEQFF; CDR3 DNA: TGCGCCAGCAGCCAAAGTGGTCCCTACAATGAGCAGTTCTTC
CDR3 length: 12; J gene: TRBJ1-2; D gene: .; clone size: .; V gene: TRBV25-1; CDR3 protein: CASSEQDYGYTF; CDR3 DNA: TGTGCCAGCAGCGAACAAGACTATGGCTACACCTTC